This TCR beta chain was sequenced during a study of shared clonotypes between healthy human individuals. Study summary: Each donor had three CD4 naive, three CD4 memory, two CD8 naive and one CD8 memory plate. Study-wide findings and caveats: Rarefaction showed that sequencing of sorted subsets was incomplete (despite large depth).

Repertoires were generated with immunoSEQ multiplex PCR, while TCRdb's copy carries only in-frame clones and drops some. The table includes around 2.3 million clones, 90% to 96% detected once. About this clone itself: Its target is unknown.

The germline V gene encodes CDR1 SGHDT and CDR2 YYEEEE. Trimming left V 1 base short and J 3 bases short, with 14 bases between. The CDR3 has 15 residues. Nashville, Tennessee was home to all donors, who were Caucasian adults. V gene TRBV5-6 combines with J gene TRBJ2-7; D not certain. The sample taken for sequencing was naive CD4+ T cells sorted from blood. Subset given: CD45RA+ positively selected. The receptor comes from a man younger than 35 in good health. Here the CDR3 reads CASSLLFGQHYEQYF. In DNA form, the CDR3 reads TGTGCCAGCAGCTTGCTATTTGGGCAGCACTACGAGCAGTACTTC. Using reference TRBV5-6 and TRBJ2-7 for the parts outside the CDR3, the full variable domain is DAGVTQSPTHLIKTRGQQVTLRCSPKSGHDTVSWYQQALGQGPQFIFQYYEEEERQRGNFPDRFSGHQFPNYSSELNVNALLLGDSALYLCASSLLFGQHYEQYFGPGTRLTVT.